These 18 T cell receptor beta chains share one sample of origin, sequenced in a study of blood T cell repertoires in COVID-19. Only in-frame clones appear in the TCRdb table, and some are missing; sequencing was by immunoSEQ multiplex PCR. The sample lists about 240,000 clones; about 86% were seen once. The sequencing sample was made of peripheral blood. The receptors derive from a man aged 60 to 69 with acute or convalescent COVID-19.

The gene calls are TRBV11-2 and TRBJ1-1, with TRBD1 matching 7 bases. V shed 3 bases, J shed 4 bases, and the junction held 2 bases outside the gene matches. Germline CDR1 and CDR2: SGHAT and FQNNGV. The CDR3 sequence is 13 residues long. The CDR3 is CASSLGQSTEAFF. Here the CDR3 DNA reads TGTGCCAGCAGCTTGGGACAGAGCACTGAAGCTTTCTTT.

The chain recombines TRBV7-2 with TRBJ1-2, with D uncertain. CDR1 is SGHTA, CDR2 FQGNSA, per germline. The CDR3 length is 12 residues. V was trimmed by 5 bases and J by 8 bases, leaving 12 bases between them. In DNA form, the CDR3 reads TGTGCCAGCAGCCGCCCAGGAATAGGCTACACCTTC. This encodes CASSRPGIGYTF.

A few counts support this clone. The rearrangement joins TRBV5-5 to TRBJ1-4, with 10 bases that match TRBD1. The V gene end was trimmed by 2 bases and the J gene end by 8 bases; junction bases not matched to a gene: 6. Germline CDR1 SGHKS, CDR2 YYEKEE (reference sequence). This CDR3 comprises 15 residues. CDR3 residues: CASSFPDRGREKLFF. In DNA form, the CDR3 reads TGTGCCAGCAGCTTTCCGGACAGGGGGAGGGAAAAACTGTTTTTT.

The chain has TRBV2 and TRBJ2-1; TRBD1 is a possible D gene (6 bases). The ends were cut back, 0 bases at V and 2 bases at J, with 11 bases in the middle. The CDR3 covers 16 residues. Germline CDR1 is SNHLY and CDR2 is FYNNEI. The CDR3 is CASSEAGGFAYNEQFF. DNA of the CDR3: TGTGCCAGCAGTGAAGCTGGGGGCTTCGCCTACAATGAGCAGTTCTTC.

This rearrangement joins TRBV3-1 (or the pseudogene TRBV3-2) to TRBJ2-1; the D gene is possibly TRBD2 (6 bases). CDR1 is LGHDT, CDR2 YNNKEL, per germline (reference sequence). This CDR3 is built from 13 residues. Trimming took off 0 bases at V and 10 bases at J, with 10 bases between the two ends. CDR3 loop: CASSQDSGREQFF. The CDR3 DNA reads TGTGCCAGCAGCCAAGATTCGGGGAGGGAGCAGTTCTTC.

CDR3 residues: CASRILGANVLTF. The CDR3 bases are TGTGCCAGCAGGATTCTAGGGGCCAACGTCCTGACTTTC. The gene calls are TRBV5-4 and TRBJ2-6; D gene uncertain. The V and J ends lost 5 bases and 4 bases respectively, with 7 bases between them. The germline CDR1 and CDR2 sequences are SGHNT and YYREEE (reference sequence). This CDR3 has 13 amino acids.

CDR3 sequence (DNA): TGTGCCTGGTCTCACCCGGGACAGGGATTCGATGGCTACACCTTC. Its protein product is CAWSHPGQGFDGYTF. The chain couples TRBV30 to TRBJ1-2; 9 bases match TRBD1. The CDR3 is 15 residues long. With 5 bases clipped from V and 6 bases from J, the junction kept 13 bases outside the gene matches. Looked up from germline, CDR1 is GTSNPN and CDR2 is SVGIG (reference sequence). The full variable domain, its missing parts supplied by reference TRBV30 and TRBJ1-2, is SQTIHQWPATLVQPVGSPLSLECTVEGTSNPNLYWYRQAAGRGLQLLFYSVGIGQISSEVPQNLSASRPQDRQFILSSKKLLLSDSGFYLCAWSHPGQGFDGYTFGSGTRLTVV.

This clone was seen once. This sequence joins TRBV7-2 and TRBJ1-4, with 7 bases aligning to TRBD1. Per the germline V gene, CDR1 is SGHTA and CDR2 is FQGNSA. Losses at the gene ends were 1 base for V and 0 bases for J; bases not matched to a gene: 11. The CDR3 spans 19 residues. CDR3 amino acids: CASSLVGGTVLSTNEKLFF. Written as DNA, the CDR3 is TGTGCCAGCAGCTTAGTAGGGGGGACAGTGCTTTCAACTAATGAAAAACTGTTTTTT.

The chain is built from TRBV9 and TRBJ1-3, with D perhaps TRBD1 (6 bases). The germline V gene encodes CDR1 SGDLS and CDR2 YYNGEE. This CDR3 is built from 18 residues. Trimming cost V 0 bases and J 0 bases, with 16 bases left between them. CDR3 amino acids: CASSVALEDSYSGNTIYF. The CDR3 DNA follows: TGTGCCAGCAGCGTAGCTCTCGAGGACAGCTACTCTGGAAACACCATATATTTT.

J is TRBJ2-7 and V is TRBV6-5; 7 nucleotides agree with TRBD1. Trimming at V came to 8 bases and at J to 0 bases, leaving 4 bases not matched to a gene. The length of the CDR3 is 13 residues. Germline V gene lookup returns CDR1 MNHEY and CDR2 SVGAGI. For the CDR3, the DNA is TGTGCCAGCCTGGGACAGATCTCCTACGAGCAGTACTTC. Its protein is CASLGQISYEQYF.

This clone was observed once. The CDR3 region has the DNA TGCGCCAGCAGCCAGGGGACTAGCGGCCAAGAGACCCAGTACTTC. Encoded protein: CASSQGTSGQETQYF. The V and J genes are TRBV4-1 and TRBJ2-5; TRBD2 aligns across 11 bases. The J segment lost 1 base and the V segment lost 3 bases, leaving 1 base of the junction unmatched. This CDR3 spans 15 amino acids. The V gene's germline CDR1 is MGHRA and CDR2 YSYEKL.

The V gene is TRBV6-5, the J gene TRBJ2-1; 14 nucleotides align to TRBD2. With 11 bases clipped from V and 10 bases from J, the junction kept 10 bases outside the gene matches. The germline gives CDR1 MNHEY, CDR2 SVGAGI. This CDR3 is built from 14 residues. The CDR3 loop reads CAAAPGTSGGEQFF. The CDR3 region has the DNA TGTGCCGCAGCGCCGGGGACTAGCGGGGGCGAGCAGTTCTTC.

V usage is TRBV11-2 and J usage is TRBJ2-7; TRBD1 matches at 9 bases. With 5 bases clipped from V and 6 bases from J, the junction kept 5 bases outside the gene matches. This CDR3 is 13 amino acids long. Per the germline V gene, CDR1 is SGHAT and CDR2 is FQNNGV. The CDR3 DNA reads as TGTGCCAGCAGCGCCGGGACAGGGATCGAGCAGTACTTC. Translating gives CASSAGTGIEQYF.

Concerning this clone: One end of the junction varies from germline; a read error may be responsible. V and J are TRBV7-7 and TRBJ2-1; a possible D gene is TRBD2 (5 bases). Germline V CDR1 and CDR2: SSHAT, FNYEAQ (reference sequence). The CDR3 extends over 13 amino acids. The CDR3 DNA reads TGTGCTAGCAGCTTAGCGCGGAGCAATGAGCAGTTCTTC. It is translated as CASSLARSNEQFF.

V usage is TRBV28 and J usage is TRBJ1-2, with 8 bases that match TRBD1. From germline, CDR1 is MDHEN and CDR2 SYDVKM. With 5 bases clipped from V and 5 bases from J, the junction kept 7 bases outside the gene matches. This CDR3 has 14 amino acids. The chain's CDR3 is CASSSPGQVYGYTF. The CDR3 DNA reads TGTGCCAGCAGTAGTCCGGGACAGGTTTATGGCTACACCTTC.

The chain combines TRBV29-1 with TRBJ1-4, with D possibly being TRBD1 (6 bases). The CDR3 has 12 residues. Germline V CDR1 and CDR2: SQVTM, ANQGSEA. V gave up 6 bases and J gave up 4 bases, with 9 bases separating them. CDR3 loop: CSVGGGNEKLFF. The CDR3 bases are TGCAGCGTGGGAGGGGGTAATGAAAAACTGTTTTTT.

The rearrangement joins TRBV25-1 to TRBJ2-3; 8 nucleotides align to TRBD1. Per germline, CDR1 MGHDK and CDR2 SYGVNS. The CDR3 is 16 residues long. V lost 3 bases to trimming and J lost 5 bases; unmatched junction nucleotides: 10. Here the CDR3 reads CASSDPPGQGIDTQYF. Written as DNA, the CDR3 is TGTGCCAGCAGTGACCCCCCCGGACAGGGCATAGATACGCAGTATTTT.

The chain carries TRBV4-3 and TRBJ1-6, with D perhaps TRBD1 (6 bases). The CDR3 consists of 17 residues. The V end lost 0 bases, the J end lost 6 bases, and 15 bases lay between the germline ends. The germline V gene encodes CDR1 LGHNA and CDR2 YSLEER. The chain's CDR3 is CASSQDPGDRFNSPLHF. Written as DNA, the CDR3 is TGCGCCAGCAGCCAAGATCCCGGCGACAGGTTTAATTCACCCCTCCACTTT.